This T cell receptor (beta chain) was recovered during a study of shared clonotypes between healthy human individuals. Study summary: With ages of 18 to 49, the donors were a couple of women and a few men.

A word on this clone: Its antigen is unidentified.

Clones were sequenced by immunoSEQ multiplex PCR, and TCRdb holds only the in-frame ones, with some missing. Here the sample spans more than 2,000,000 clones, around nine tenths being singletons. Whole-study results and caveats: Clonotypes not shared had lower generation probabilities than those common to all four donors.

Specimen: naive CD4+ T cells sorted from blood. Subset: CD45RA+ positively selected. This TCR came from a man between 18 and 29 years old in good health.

CDR3 bases: TGCGCCAGCAGCCAAGGGCAGATGGGGACCGGGGAGCTGTTTTTT. The encoded protein is CASSQGQMGTGELFF. The chain combines TRBV4-3 with TRBJ2-2; no firm D call. Germline lookup yields CDR1 LGHNA and CDR2 YSLEER. The CDR3 has 15 residues. The V gene lost 1 base and the J gene lost 5 bases, with 11 bases spanning the gap.